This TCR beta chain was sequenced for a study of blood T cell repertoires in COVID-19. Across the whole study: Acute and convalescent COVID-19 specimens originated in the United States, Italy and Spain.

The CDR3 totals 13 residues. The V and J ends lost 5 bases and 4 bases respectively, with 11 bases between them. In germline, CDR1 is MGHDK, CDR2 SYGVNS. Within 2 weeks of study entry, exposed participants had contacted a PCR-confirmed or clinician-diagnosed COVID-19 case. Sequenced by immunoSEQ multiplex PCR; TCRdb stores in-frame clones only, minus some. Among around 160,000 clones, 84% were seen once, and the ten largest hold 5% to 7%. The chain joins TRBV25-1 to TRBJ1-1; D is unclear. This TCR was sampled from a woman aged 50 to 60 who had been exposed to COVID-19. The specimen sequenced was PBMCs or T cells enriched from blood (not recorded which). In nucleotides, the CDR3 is TGTGCCAGCAGTCGGGATGAAATCACTGAAGCTTTCTTT. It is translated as CASSRDEITEAFF.